The rows below give T cell receptor beta chains drawn from one sample of a study of cytomegalovirus exposure and HLA in healthy donors. Here immunoSEQ multiplex PCR was the method, and the copy in TCRdb shows in-frame clones only, minus some. The sample records roughly 71,000 clones, 66% being singletons. Sequencing used PBMCs. The source is a man aged 40-49 years in good health and CMV-seropositive. CDR3s include the opening cysteine and the closing phenylalanine or tryptophan. D genes are given only for firm matches. Size is stated for part of the rows, as once, few or many counts, or as a class when the clone is expanded.

TRBV6-5	14	-	TRBD1	TRBJ1-1	TGTGCCAGCAGTTTACAGGGGGAGAACACTGAAGCTTTCTTT	CASSLQGENTEAFF
TRBV5-6	14	-	-	TRBJ2-5	TGTGCCAGCAGCCCCGGGACATACCAAGAGACCCAGTACTTC	CASSPGTYQETQYF
TRBV13	15	-	TRBD2	TRBJ2-5	TGTGCCAGCAGCCTCTCCTCGGGACTAGTAAAGACCCAGTACTTC	CASSLSSGLVKTQYF
TRBV2	12	-	-	TRBJ2-7	TGTGCCAGCAGTGTGCGGGGTGGCGAGCAGTACTTC	CASSVRGGEQYF
TRBV6-1	13	-	-	TRBJ1-5	TGTGCCAGCAAGAGGGGACAAAATCAGCCCCAGCATTTT	CASKRGQNQPQHF
TRBV5-6	16	-	TRBD1	TRBJ1-6	TGTGCCAGCAGCTTGGCGGGACAGGGGGCAAATTCACCCCTCCACTTT	CASSLAGQGANSPLHF
TRBV4-2	18	-	TRBD1	TRBJ2-2	TGTGCCAGCAGCCAATCCCAAGGGAGACAGGGCCACACCGGGGAGCTGTTTTTT	CASSQSQGRQGHTGELFF
TRBV6-1	11	once	-	TRBJ2-7	TGTGCCAGCAGTGACAAGAGCGAGCAGTACTTC	CASSDKSEQYF
TRBV29-1	12	-	-	TRBJ2-7	TGCAGCGTTGAGAGGGACAACTACGAGCAGTACTTC	CSVERDNYEQYF
TRBV15	14	once	-	TRBJ2-3	TGTGCCACCAGCAGAGCCCTAGCTTCAGATACGCAGTATTTT	CATSRALASDTQYF
TRBV2	14	-	TRBD2	TRBJ2-2	TGTGCCAGTACCGGACTAGCGGAGAGCGGGGAGCTGTTTTTT	CASTGLAESGELFF
TRBV5-4	12	-	-	TRBJ1-1	TGTGCCAGCAGCTTGGGGGGCATGTTGGCTTTCTTT	CASSLGGMLAFF
TRBV5-1	15	-	-	TRBJ2-3	TGCGCCAGCTCGGGGGGGACAGGGCTGGCAGATACGCAGTATTTT	CASSGGTGLADTQYF
TRBV6-5	14	-	-	TRBJ2-5	TGTGCCAGCAGCCCCCCTACAAACGGGGAGACCCAGTACTTC	CASSPPTNGETQYF
TRBV20-1	10	-	-	TRBJ2-5	TGCAGTGCTAGTACTGAGACCCAGTACTTC	CSASTETQYF
TRBV7-7	15	-	-	TRBJ2-3	TGTGCTAGCAGCTTAGCGCCCGGGACTGGGGATACGCAGTATTTT	CASSLAPGTGDTQYF
TRBV6-5	16	-	-	TRBJ2-3	TGTGCCAGCAGTTACTTGGACAGCACTAGCACAGATACGCAGTATTTT	CASSYLDSTSTDTQYF
TRBV19	13	few	-	TRBJ1-2	TGTGCCAGTAGTGCCCCGACAAGGTCTGGCTACACCTTC	CASSAPTRSGYTF
TRBV9	15	-	-	TRBJ2-5	TGTGCCAGCAGCCCTCTTGCGGGGGCCCAAGAGACCCAGTACTTC	CASSPLAGAQETQYF
TRBV30	13	-	TRBD1	TRBJ1-3	TGTGCGTCAACAGGGGAGACTGGAAACACCATATATTTT	CASTGETGNTIYF
TRBV5-1	16	-	TRBD1	TRBJ2-2	TGCGCCAGCAGCGGGCGGGGACAGGGGAACACCGGGGAGCTGTTTTTT	CASSGRGQGNTGELFF
TRBV4-2	15	-	-	TRBJ2-7	TGTGCCAGCAGCCAAGAACCCAGGTCTTTTAGCGAGCAGTACTTC	CASSQEPRSFSEQYF
TRBV18	13	-	TRBD1	TRBJ2-5	TGTGCCAGCTCACGGGACAGGGGAGAGACCCAGTACTTC	CASSRDRGETQYF
TRBV9	13	-	-	TRBJ2-3	TGTGCCAGCGGAAGTTTAGGAGCAGATACGCAGTATTTT	CASGSLGADTQYF
TRBV30	18	-	TRBD1	TRBJ2-7	TGTGCCTGGAGTGTACTTTTTTTGACAGGGGGAATGGACTACGAGCAGTACTTC	CAWSVLFLTGGMDYEQYF
TRBV10-2	14	-	-	TRBJ1-1	TGCGCCAGCATGTTCGGCGGACAGAACACTGAAGCTTTCTTT	CASMFGGQNTEAFF
TRBV7-3	17	few	TRBD2	TRBJ2-5	TGTGCCAGCAGCCCCGACGCGAGCGGGGGGGCGGGTCGGACCCAGTACTTC	CASSPDASGGAGRTQYF
TRBV19	13	few	-	TRBJ1-2	TGTGCCAGCACTACCTCAGGGTTTTATGGCTACACCTTC	CASTTSGFYGYTF
TRBV5-5	15	-	TRBD2	TRBJ2-7	TGTGCCAGCAGTCCTAGCGGGGGGATGTCCTACGAGCAGTACTTC	CASSPSGGMSYEQYF
TRBV28	14	few	TRBD1	TRBJ1-2	TGTGCCAGCAGTCTGATACAGGGGGCGGGGGGCTACACCTTC	CASSLIQGAGGYTF
TRBV18	13	-	-	TRBJ1-5	TGTGCCAGCTCACCAGACAGGAATCAGCCCCAGCATTTT	CASSPDRNQPQHF
TRBV4-3	13	few	-	TRBJ2-3	TGCGCCAGCAGCCAAGATTCAGCAGATACGCAGTATTTT	CASSQDSADTQYF
TRBV4-3	16	-	-	TRBJ2-2	TGCGCCAGCAGCCAAGGTCAGGGGTGGTACACCGGGGAGCTGTTTTTT	CASSQGQGWYTGELFF
TRBV4-3	13	few	-	TRBJ1-5	TGCGCCAGCAGCCAAGGCCGGGAGCGGCCCCAGCATTTT	CASSQGRERPQHF
TRBV5-1	16	-	TRBD2	TRBJ2-1	TGCGCCAGCAGCTTCCTCGGGACTAGCCTTGTCAATGAGCAGTTCTTC	CASSFLGTSLVNEQFF
TRBV4-3	17	-	TRBD2	TRBJ2-3	TGCGCCAGCAGCCAAGCATCGACTAGCGGACTCACAGATACGCAGTATTTT	CASSQASTSGLTDTQYF
TRBV9	13	-	-	TRBJ1-1	TGTGCCAGCAGCGTAGGGGGGCTTACTGAAGCTTTCTTT	CASSVGGLTEAFF
TRBV20-1	11	-	TRBD1	TRBJ2-7	TGCAGTGGACAGGGTACCTACGAGCAGTACTTC	CSGQGTYEQYF
TRBV19	14	-	TRBD1	TRBJ2-3	TGTGCCAGTAGTGCCGGGACAGGGAAAGATACGCAGTATTTT	CASSAGTGKDTQYF
TRBV4-2	17	-	TRBD2	TRBJ2-5	TGTGCCAGCAGCCAGCAACACACCCGGGGGGGCGGAGAGACCCAGTACTTC	CASSQQHTRGGGETQYF
TRBV6-6	15	-	-	TRBJ2-7	TGTGCCAGCAGTTACTCGTCCCCTCTCTCCTACGAGCAGTACTTC	CASSYSSPLSYEQYF
TRBV7-3	15	-	TRBD1	TRBJ2-7	TGTGCCAGCAGCTTGGTGCACAGGGGAGTGAGCGAGCAGTACTTC	CASSLVHRGVSEQYF
TRBV18	16	-	-	TRBJ1-1	TGTGCCAGCTCACCGAGGGGAGGGACACTGAACACTGAAGCTTTCTTT	CASSPRGGTLNTEAFF
TRBV19	14	-	-	TRBJ1-5	TGTGCCAGTCACGCGGGGCCTAGCAATCAGCCCCAGCATTTT	CASHAGPSNQPQHF
TRBV5-4	17	-	TRBD1	TRBJ2-3	TGTGCCAGCAGCGGGAGAGCCGACAGGGGTAGGACAGATACGCAGTATTTT	CASSGRADRGRTDTQYF
TRBV7-8	14	few	-	TRBJ1-2	TGTGCCAGCAGCCCACGGGACAACTACTATGGCTACACCTTC	CASSPRDNYYGYTF
TRBV6-1	15	once	TRBD1	TRBJ2-2	TGTGCCAGCAGAGCGGGACAGGGGCACACCGGGGAGCTGTTTTTT	CASRAGQGHTGELFF
TRBV30	15	-	TRBD1	TRBJ2-5	TGTGCCTGGAATCAGGGGACAGGGGGCCTTGAGACCCAGTACTTC	CAWNQGTGGLETQYF
TRBV2	14	-	TRBD1	TRBJ1-3	TGTGCCAGCAGTGAAGACAGGGGGCTCAACACCATATATTTT	CASSEDRGLNTIYF
TRBV19	13	few	-	TRBJ1-5	TGTGCCAGTAGCGCCGGGGGTGAACAGCCCCAGCATTTT	CASSAGGEQPQHF
TRBV4-1	15	few	-	TRBJ2-1	TGCGCCAGCAGCCAAGACCGTCCCCGCTACAATGAGCAGTTCTTC	CASSQDRPRYNEQFF
TRBV28	16	-	TRBD1	TRBJ2-7	TGTGCCAGCAGTCCTACCGGGACAGGGGGCGGCTACGAGCAGTACTTC	CASSPTGTGGGYEQYF
TRBV7-2	15	-	TRBD2	TRBJ2-3	TGTGCCAGCAGCTTGGCGGGGGGGTTTACAGATACGCAGTATTTT	CASSLAGGFTDTQYF
TRBV7-2	16	-	TRBD1	TRBJ2-7	TGTGCCAGCAGCCGGACCCCTGGACAGGGTAATAACGAGCAGTACTTC	CASSRTPGQGNNEQYF
TRBV10-3	13	-	TRBD1	TRBJ1-2	TGTGCCATCGGGCGGACAGGGCTGGAGGGCTACACCTTC	CAIGRTGLEGYTF